Listed here are 2 T cell receptor beta chains from one sample, sequenced in a study of T cells in narcolepsy. Sequencing used immunoSEQ multiplex PCR; TCRdb keeps in-frame clones, though not all of them. Of 20,000 to 25,000 clones listed, 92% were seen once; the top ten hold under 1.4%. Sequenced input: CD45RA- memory CD4+ T cells from PBMCs. These receptors came from a human donor with narcolepsy.

This clone has just one count. This chain joins TRBV27 and TRBJ1-2, with D hard to call. The CDR3 spans 16 residues. Trimming left V 6 bases short and J 0 bases short, with 17 bases between. From germline, CDR1 is MNHEY and CDR2 SMNVEV (reference sequence). CDR3 DNA sequence: TGTGCCAGCAGCCCCACGAACAGTAAAACTAACTATGGCTACACCTTC. This codes for CASSPTNSKTNYGYTF.

This clone showed up just once. The chain couples TRBV28 to TRBJ1-2; unclear D gene. V was cut by 8 bases and J by 4 bases, with 8 bases left in between. Germline V gene lookup returns CDR1 MDHEN and CDR2 SYDVKM. The CDR3 is 11 residues long. In DNA, the CDR3 is TGTGCCAGCTGGACTGGCTATGGCTACACCTTC. It codes for CASWTGYGYTF.